Presented here are 18 T cell receptor beta chains from one specimen sequenced in a study of T cell responses to AZD1222 COVID-19 vaccine. TCRdb's table, derived via immunoSEQ multiplex PCR, lists solely in-frame clones and lacks some. The sample contains 110,000 or so clones, under 95% of which appear only once. The input for sequencing was peripheral blood, taken on day 0 of AZD1222 vaccination. These receptors originate from an adult in good health.

The DNA of the CDR3 is TGTGCCAGCAGCTTATTAAGGACAGCCGACATGAAGAACACTGAAGCTTTCTTT. It codes for CASSLLRTADMKNTEAFF. The chain carries TRBV7-9 and TRBJ1-1, with D possibly matching TRBD1 (6 bases). Germline lookup yields CDR1 SEHNR and CDR2 FQNEAQ (reference sequence). The CDR3 runs to 18 residues. Trimming cost V 2 bases and J 1 base, with 20 bases left between them.

The chain links TRBV19 to TRBJ1-2, with D unresolved. CDR1 is LNHDA, CDR2 SQIVND, per germline (reference sequence). The CDR3 consists of 20 residues. The V end was cut by 5 bases, the J end by 2 bases, with 30 bases between. This chain's CDR3 is CASSPKMAGARSAWNYGYTF. CDR3 bases: TGTGCCAGTAGTCCCAAAATGGCAGGAGCCAGATCAGCATGGAACTATGGCTACACCTTC.

The V and J genes are TRBV19 and TRBJ2-6; no reliable D call. The V and J ends lost 6 bases and 0 bases respectively, with 12 bases between them. The CDR3 spans 16 residues. The germline V gene has CDR1 LNHDA and CDR2 SQIVND (reference sequence). The CDR3, as DNA: TGTGCCAGTAGCCCGGACGGCCACTCTGGGGCCAACGTCCTGACTTTC. This gives the protein CASSPDGHSGANVLTF.

The chain employs TRBV19 and TRBJ2-5; D may be TRBD2 (5 bases). The germline V gene encodes CDR1 LNHDA and CDR2 SQIVND (reference sequence). Trimming shortened V by 3 bases and J by 5 bases, and 10 bases separated the two germline ends. The length of the CDR3 is 13 residues. CDR3 sequence (DNA): TGTGCCAGTAGTATTTCGGGGTCGGAGACCCAGTACTTC. Its protein product is CASSISGSETQYF.

J is TRBJ1-2 and V is TRBV7-8; 8 nucleotides line up with TRBD1. Germline values: CDR1 SGHVS, CDR2 FQNEAQ. J lost 5 bases, V lost 5 bases, and 7 bases had no gene match. The CDR3 is made up of 14 amino acids. The DNA of the CDR3 is TGTGCCAGCAGCGTGGACAGGGACCTTTATGGCTACACCTTC. It yields the protein CASSVDRDLYGYTF.

This clone appeared once. The rearrangement uses TRBV7-9 and TRBJ1-2; no definite D call. The CDR3 loop spans 16 amino acids. Trimming stripped 2 bases from V and 2 bases from J, with 15 bases between. CDR1 is SEHNR, CDR2 FQNEAQ, per germline (reference sequence). CDR3 DNA: TGTGCCAGCAGCTTACGCCCGCTCACCGCCAACTATGGCTACACCTTC. The encoded protein is CASSLRPLTANYGYTF.

The chain is built from TRBV4-2 and TRBJ2-7; a weak D match, TRBD2 (6 bases). With 4 bases removed from V and 1 base from J, the gap between germline ends came to 14 bases. Germline V gene sequence: CDR1 LGHNA, CDR2 YNFKEQ. The CDR3 is 15 amino acids. In DNA form, the CDR3 reads TGTGCCAGCAGCCGCTCGGGACTGGGTTCCTACGAGCAGTACTTC. The encoded protein is CASSRSGLGSYEQYF.

The chain carries TRBV6-6 and TRBJ1-4; D uncertain. This CDR3 has 15 amino acids. Germline values: CDR1 MNHNY, CDR2 SVGAGI (reference sequence). V was clipped by 0 bases and J by 1 base, with 6 bases between them. The CDR3 region is CASSYSSRTNEKLFF. The CDR3 DNA is TGTGCCAGCAGTTACTCCAGCAGAACTAATGAAAAACTGTTTTTT.

V usage is TRBV14 and J usage is TRBJ1-6; no clear D gene. In germline, CDR1 is SGHDN, CDR2 FVKESK. CDR3 length: 15 amino acids. V was cut by 1 base and J by 7 bases, with 11 bases left in between. CDR3 region: CASSQGRGGNSPLHF. CDR3 nucleotides: TGTGCCAGCAGCCAAGGACGAGGAGGGAATTCACCCCTCCACTTT.

The chain couples TRBV3-1 (or the pseudogene TRBV3-2) to TRBJ1-5; D gene uncertain. The CDR3 is 14 amino acids. Germline assignment: CDR1 LGHDT and CDR2 YNNKEL (reference sequence). V was cut by 0 bases and J by 3 bases, with 6 bases left in between. This chain's CDR3 is CASSQDGYNQPQHF. CDR3 nucleotide sequence: TGTGCCAGCAGCCAAGACGGATACAATCAGCCCCAGCATTTT.

V gene TRBV28 combines with J gene TRBJ2-2, with a possible D match to TRBD1 (6 bases). Germline V lookup: CDR1 MDHEN, CDR2 SYDVKM. V dropped 5 bases and J dropped 9 bases, with 13 bases sitting between them. The CDR3 loop spans 13 amino acids. The CDR3 reads CASSAYRVRELFF. The CDR3 coding sequence is TGTGCCAGCAGTGCTTACAGGGTTAGGGAGCTGTTTTTT.

This chain joins TRBV7-9 and TRBJ2-3; no firm D call. Trimming removed 7 bases at V and 1 base at J, with 9 bases between. This CDR3 is built from 13 residues. Germline V gene sequence: CDR1 SEHNR, CDR2 FQNEAQ (reference sequence). The CDR3 sequence: CASNSRGTDTQYF. DNA of the CDR3: TGTGCCAGCAATAGTAGAGGCACAGATACGCAGTATTTT.

The chain combines TRBV5-1 with TRBJ1-1, with D perhaps TRBD1 (6 bases). Germline CDR1 is SGHRS and CDR2 is YFSETQ. V lost 2 bases to trimming and J lost 6 bases, with 23 bases between them. This CDR3 region has 17 residues. As DNA, the CDR3 is TGCGCCAGCAGCTTACTCTTCAGGGGTGCAAGATCGGCTGAAGCTTTCTTT. Its protein is CASSLLFRGARSAEAFF. Variable domain in full (rest from reference TRBV5-1 and TRBJ1-1): KAGVTQTPRYLIKTRGQQVTLSCSPISGHRSVSWYQQTPGQGLQFLFEYFSETQRNKGNFPGRFSGRQFSNSRSEMNVSTLELGDSALYLCASSLLFRGARSAEAFFGQGTRLTVV.

In its sample, this clone was seen a few times. This chain links TRBV30 with TRBJ1-3; TRBD1 agrees at 7 bases. CDR1 is GTSNPN, CDR2 SVGIG, per germline (reference sequence). CDR3 length: 15 amino acids. Trimming took 2 bases from V and 0 from J; bases not matched to a gene: 4. Written as DNA, the CDR3 is TGTGCCTGGAGTCGGGACAGCGGCTCTGGAAACACCATATATTTT. Residues: CAWSRDSGSGNTIYF.

The chain couples TRBV5-1 to TRBJ1-2; TRBD1 is a possible D gene (6 bases). Germline V CDR1 and CDR2: SGHRS, YFSETQ. Trimming removed 0 bases from V and 3 bases from J, with 12 bases in between. The CDR3 length is 15 residues. CDR3: CASSLAPRGDYGYTF. DNA for the CDR3: TGCGCCAGCAGCTTGGCCCCCAGGGGAGACTATGGCTACACCTTC.

V and J are TRBV30 and TRBJ1-3; D is unresolved. Germline V gene data show CDR1 as GTSNPN and CDR2 as SVGIG (reference sequence). The CDR3 extends over 16 amino acids. The germline V and J ends were trimmed by 3 bases and 0 bases, with 15 bases remaining between them. The CDR3 DNA follows: TGTGCCTGGAGGCCACCCTCTATCTACTCTGGAAACACCATATATTTT. Translating gives CAWRPPSIYSGNTIYF. Variable domain in full (rest from reference TRBV30 and TRBJ1-3): SQTIHQWPATLVQPVGSPLSLECTVEGTSNPNLYWYRQAAGRGLQLLFYSVGIGQISSEVPQNLSASRPQDRQFILSSKKLLLSDSGFYLCAWRPPSIYSGNTIYFGEGSWLTVV.

The chain is built from TRBV9 and TRBJ1-2; D possibly corresponds to TRBD1 (5 bases). Germline V lookup: CDR1 SGDLS, CDR2 YYNGEE. The length of the CDR3 is 15 residues. V was shortened by 0 bases and J by 3 bases, with 12 bases between the two germline ends. The CDR3 loop is CASSVGGGAHYGYTF. DNA for the CDR3: TGTGCCAGCAGCGTAGGCGGAGGGGCCCACTATGGCTACACCTTC.

The gene calls are TRBV19 and TRBJ1-5, with D possibly being TRBD1 (5 bases). Per the germline V gene, CDR1 is LNHDA and CDR2 is SQIVND (reference sequence). Deletions cut 6 bases from V and 9 bases from J, with 18 bases between. This CDR3 is 14 amino acids long. CDR3 in DNA: TGTGCCAGTAGGGACACTTCAACGCTCGGGCCCCAGCATTTT. Its protein product is CASRDTSTLGPQHF.